The 17 T cell receptor beta chains in this list originate from one sample, sequenced in a study of T cells in Graves' hyperthyroidism and ophthalmopathy. It was RNA transcripts that yielded the amplified TCR beta CDR3 regions. TCR CDR3 regions were first amplified by RT-PCR with HTBI primers. TCRdb reprocessed the multiplex PCR reads with MiXCR, giving one entry per CDR3 protein. The data show roughly 420,000 distinct CDR3 sequences, approximately 14% seen once. Sequenced material: blood. These receptors all come from a woman younger than 30 with Graves' hyperthyroidism.

In this sample, this clonotype turned up many times. The rearrangement links TRBV19 to TRBJ2-7; 9 bases are shared with TRBD2. The CDR3 spans 15 residues. In germline, CDR1 is LNHDA, CDR2 SQIVND (reference sequence). V trimming: 7 bases; J trimming: 5 bases; junction bases outside the gene matches: 12. DNA for the CDR3: TGTGCCAGTAAAGGACTGAATAGCGGGAGTGACGAGCAGTACTTC. Its translation is CASKGLNSGSDEQYF.

This clonotype was detected many times. The chain combines TRBV12-3 or TRBV12-4 with TRBJ1-1; no clear D. The CDR3 totals 14 residues. The V end was cut by 7 bases, the J end by 5 bases, with 17 bases between. CDR3 loop: CASTFSSQTTEAFF. CDR3 bases: TGTGCCAGCACCTTTTCTTCCCAGACGACTGAAGCTTTCTTT.

CDR3 in DNA: TGTGCCAGCAGCACAAGGGACGGGTATGAGCAGTTCTTC. It encodes CASSTRDGYEQFF. The rearrangement uses TRBV7-3 and TRBJ2-1; D is perhaps TRBD1 or TRBD2 (5 bases each). With 5 bases removed from V and 8 bases from J, the gap between germline ends came to 13 bases. Germline V gene data show CDR1 as SGHTA and CDR2 as FQGTGA. The CDR3 runs 13 residues.

This clonotype was counted only a few times. The chain joins TRBV7-2 to TRBJ2-7, with D possibly TRBD1 on 6 matching bases. This CDR3 region has 14 residues. V was cut by 1 base and J by 3 bases, with 10 bases left in between. Germline V CDR1 and CDR2: SGHTA, FQGNSA. This CDR3 is CASSLGTRGYEQYF. The CDR3 DNA follows: TGTGCCAGCAGCTTAGGAACCAGGGGCTACGAGCAGTACTTC.

There are many counts of this clonotype. This rearrangement joins TRBV5-6 to TRBJ2-3; perhaps TRBD1 as D (5 bases). CDR1 is SGHDT, CDR2 YYEEEE, per germline. Trimming left V 0 bases short and J 5 bases short, with 22 bases between. The CDR3 has 18 residues. As DNA, the CDR3 is TGTGCCAGCAGCTTGGGTCCTAACGGGCCCAACGGACAAGATACGCAGTATTTT. This codes for CASSLGPNGPNGQDTQYF.

This clonotype was counted at least ten times. The chain uses TRBV6-1 and TRBJ1-5, with TRBD1 identical over 8 bases. This CDR3 has 12 residues. Trimming at V came to 10 bases and at J to 7 bases, leaving 6 bases not matched to a gene. Germline V gene lookup returns CDR1 MNHNS and CDR2 SASEGT. The chain's CDR3 is CATGQGEQPQHF. The CDR3 nucleotides read TGTGCCACCGGACAGGGTGAGCAGCCCCAGCATTTT.

This clonotype was recorded many times. The J gene is TRBJ2-5, the V gene TRBV5-1; D gene unclear. There are 12 residues in the CDR3. V lost 4 bases to trimming and J lost 4 bases, with 8 bases between them. Germline CDR1 and CDR2: SGHRS and YFSETQ. The CDR3 region has the DNA TGCGCCAGCAGCGAGGAAGGAGAGACCCAGTACTTC. Protein: CASSEEGETQYF.

This clonotype came up many times. V usage is TRBV12-3 or TRBV12-4 and J usage is TRBJ2-1; TRBD2 agrees at 13 bases. The V gene end was trimmed by 2 bases and the J gene end by 0 bases; junction bases not matched to a gene: 13. The CDR3 runs 21 residues. The CDR3 loop reads CASSLTPRLAGGKSSYNEQFF. As DNA, the CDR3 is TGTGCCAGCAGTTTAACCCCCCGACTAGCGGGAGGCAAGAGCTCCTACAATGAGCAGTTCTTC.

The sample holds many counts of this clonotype. The CDR3 region is CASSLQTGANYGYTF. The CDR3 region has the DNA TGTGCCAGCAGCTTACAAACTGGAGCTAACTATGGCTACACCTTC. The gene calls are TRBV7-9 and TRBJ1-2; D is unresolved. Trimming removed 2 bases from V and 0 bases from J, with 10 bases in between. CDR1 is SEHNR and CDR2 is FQNEAQ in the germline V gene (reference sequence). The CDR3 is 15 amino acids.

At least ten counts were recorded for this clonotype. The genes are TRBV27 and TRBJ2-7, with 10 bases lining up with TRBD1. The CDR3 runs 15 residues. With 5 bases clipped from V and 3 bases from J, the junction kept 7 bases outside the gene matches. The germline V gene encodes CDR1 MNHEY and CDR2 SMNVEV (reference sequence). The CDR3 DNA reads TGTGCCAGCAGTACTGACCGGGACAGGGGCTACGAGCAGTACTTC. Its protein product is CASSTDRDRGYEQYF.

There are a few counts of this clonotype. The chain couples TRBV5-1 to TRBJ1-6; no firm D call. CDR3 length: 13 amino acids. V shed 7 bases and J shed 9 bases, with 14 bases lying between them. Germline-derived CDR1 and CDR2 are SGHRS and YFSETQ. In DNA form, the CDR3 reads TGCGCCAGCCGGGAGGCTGTGGTTTCACCCCTCCACTTT. The encoded protein is CASREAVVSPLHF. Full variable domain (outside the CDR3, taken from reference TRBV5-1 and TRBJ1-6): KAGVTQTPRYLIKTRGQQVTLSCSPISGHRSVSWYQQTPGQGLQFLFEYFSETQRNKGNFPGRFSGRQFSNSRSEMNVSTLELGDSALYLCASREAVVSPLHFGNGTRLTVT.

Many counts were recorded for this clonotype. The V call is TRBV20-1, the J call TRBJ1-2; D remains ambiguous. This CDR3 contains 14 residues. V gave up 0 bases and J gave up 6 bases, with 14 bases separating them. CDR1 DFQATT and CDR2 SNEGSKA come from the germline V gene (reference sequence). This CDR3 reads CSARDPVEGNGYTF. In DNA, the CDR3 is TGCAGTGCTAGAGATCCGGTAGAAGGGAATGGCTACACCTTC.

This clonotype has at least ten counts. The CDR3 nucleotides read TGCGCCAGCAGCTTGGCGCCATCGAACACCGGGGAGCTGTTTTTT. Its protein product is CASSLAPSNTGELFF. The chain carries TRBV5-1 and TRBJ2-2; the D is unclear. The CDR3 loop spans 15 amino acids. V was trimmed by 0 bases and J by 0 bases, leaving 6 bases between them. The germline gives CDR1 SGHRS, CDR2 YFSETQ. Drawing the rest from reference TRBV5-1 and TRBJ2-2, the complete variable domain is KAGVTQTPRYLIKTRGQQVTLSCSPISGHRSVSWYQQTPGQGLQFLFEYFSETQRNKGNFPGRFSGRQFSNSRSEMNVSTLELGDSALYLCASSLAPSNTGELFFGEGSRLTVL.

This clonotype was seen a handful of times. The chain links TRBV14 to TRBJ2-2; the match to TRBD1 covers 7 bases. CDR1 SGHDN and CDR2 FVKESK come from the germline V gene. After removal of 1 base from V and 1 base from J, the junction contained 6 bases not matched to a gene. The CDR3 runs 17 residues. The CDR3 DNA reads as TGTGCCAGCAGCCAAGGGTTAGGGGACAGGAACACCGGGGAGCTGTTTTTT. It codes for CASSQGLGDRNTGELFF.

This clonotype was counted at least ten times. V is TRBV6-1 and J is TRBJ1-3, with no clear D. CDR3 length: 14 amino acids. Per the germline V gene, CDR1 is MNHNS and CDR2 is SASEGT. Deletions cut 4 bases from V and 4 bases from J, with 11 bases between. The CDR3 protein is CASSGGSPGNTIYF. CDR3 DNA: TGTGCCAGCAGTGGAGGGTCACCCGGAAACACCATATATTTT.

There are many counts of this clonotype. CDR3 region: CASSLDRGRVSDTQYF. The CDR3 nucleotides read TGCGCCAGCAGCTTAGACAGGGGGCGCGTCTCAGATACGCAGTATTTT. The chain combines TRBV5-1 with TRBJ2-3, with 10 bases identical to TRBD1. CDR1 is SGHRS, CDR2 YFSETQ, per germline. Germline trimming cut 2 bases from V and 4 bases from J; bases unmatched to any gene: 7. This CDR3 comprises 16 residues.

This clonotype came up many times. The rearrangement joins TRBV28 to TRBJ2-3; no definite D call. Germline assignment: CDR1 MDHEN and CDR2 SYDVKM. The CDR3 runs 14 residues. Trimming removed 4 bases from V and 0 bases from J, with 8 bases in between. CDR3 sequence reads: CASSWVDSTDTQYF. In nucleotides, the CDR3 is TGTGCCAGCAGTTGGGTAGATAGCACAGATACGCAGTATTTT.